Listed below are T cell receptor beta chains from one sample, sequenced in a study of T cell changes during pregnancy in multiple sclerosis. TCRdb's table, derived via immunoSEQ multiplex PCR, lists solely in-frame clones and lacks some. The sample yields some 64,000 clones, 92% seen once. The material was peripheral blood, obtained in the first trimester of pregnancy. These receptors came from a female donor with multiple sclerosis, enrolled in a pregnancy study. Both conserved end residues are part of each CDR3. Fields, in order: V gene, D gene, J gene, CDR3 protein, CDR3 DNA. A D gene is named only where the DNA matches it firmly.

V gene: TRBV7-9; D gene: NA; J gene: TRBJ1-1; CDR3 protein: CASSLQGSDTEAFF; CDR3 DNA: TGTGCCAGCAGTCTACAGGGATCGGACACTGAAGCTTTCTTT
V gene: TRBV10-2; D gene: NA; J gene: TRBJ2-5; CDR3 protein: CASKRGPWETQYF; CDR3 DNA: TGCGCCAGCAAAAGGGGCCCCTGGGAGACCCAGTACTTC
V gene: TRBV9; D gene: TRBD2; J gene: TRBJ2-1; CDR3 protein: CASSVLPEREVNNEQFF; CDR3 DNA: TGTGCCAGCAGCGTACTCCCCGAGCGGGAAGTTAACAATGAGCAGTTCTTC
V gene: TRBV7-3; D gene: NA; J gene: TRBJ2-3; CDR3 protein: CASSSQQGDTQYF; CDR3 DNA: TGTGCCAGCAGCTCACAACAGGGAGATACGCAGTATTTT
V gene: TRBV21-1; D gene: NA; J gene: TRBJ1-4; CDR3 protein: CASSKVKAFALFNEKLFF; CDR3 DNA: TGTGCCAGCAGCAAAGTTAAAGCTTTTGCTTTGTTTAATGAAAAACTGTTTTTT
V gene: TRBV4-3; D gene: TRBD1; J gene: TRBJ2-7; CDR3 protein: CASSQIGTVTTYEQYF; CDR3 DNA: TGCGCCAGCAGCCAAATAGGGACAGTAACTACCTACGAGCAGTACTTC
V gene: TRBV19; D gene: NA; J gene: TRBJ2-3; CDR3 protein: CASSIGDSRGWADTQYF; CDR3 DNA: TGTGCCAGTAGTATCGGGGATAGCCGGGGTTGGGCAGATACGCAGTATTTT
V gene: TRBV7-9; D gene: NA; J gene: TRBJ1-1; CDR3 protein: CASSPPSNTEAFF; CDR3 DNA: TGTGCCAGCAGCCCCCCCTCGAACACTGAAGCTTTCTTT
V gene: TRBV4-3; D gene: TRBD2; J gene: TRBJ2-7; CDR3 protein: CASSQEFLAGRLEQYF; CDR3 DNA: TGCGCCAGCAGCCAAGAGTTCCTAGCGGGGAGGTTGGAGCAGTACTTC
V gene: TRBV4-3; D gene: TRBD2; J gene: TRBJ2-3; CDR3 protein: CASSQEGIAGGLSGADTQYF; CDR3 DNA: TGCGCCAGCAGCCAAGAAGGTATCGCGGGAGGGCTTTCAGGGGCAGATACGCAGTATTTT
V gene: TRBV19; D gene: TRBD2; J gene: TRBJ2-7; CDR3 protein: CASSIFGGSPLEQYF; CDR3 DNA: TGTGCCAGTAGTATATTTGGCGGGAGTCCGCTCGAGCAGTACTTC
V gene: TRBV12-2; D gene: NA; J gene: TRBJ2-2; CDR3 protein: CASRLARASRPRRTGELFF; CDR3 DNA: TGTGCAAGTCGCTTAGCGAGGGCTAGCCGTCCCCGTCGGACCGGGGAGCTGTTTTTT
V gene: TRBV5-1; D gene: NA; J gene: TRBJ2-7; CDR3 protein: CASSLAWGDSYEQYF; CDR3 DNA: TGCGCCAGCAGCTTGGCCTGGGGGGATTCCTACGAGCAGTACTTC